One and the same sample provided the 24 T cell receptor beta chains below, sequenced in a study of CD8+CD57+ T cells in acquired aplastic anemia. TCR beta VDJ and CDR3 profiles were obtained from a genomic DNA template. TCRdb redid the calling of the reads with MiXCR, one entry per CDR3 protein. Found here are around 200,000 distinct CDR3 sequences, roughly 50% of them singletons; the top ten hold 15% to 20%. Patients who underwent sequencing had shown CD8+CD57+ cell expansion by flow cytometry. Sequenced material: sorted CD4+, CD8+, or CD8+CD57+ T cells (not recorded which) from PBMCs. The receptors here all came from a human donor with aplastic anemia.

This clonotype appeared many times. This rearrangement joins TRBV11-2 to TRBJ2-7, with TRBD1 matching 7 bases. Per the germline V gene, CDR1 is SGHAT and CDR2 is FQNNGV. This CDR3 region has 15 residues. V was clipped by 2 bases and J by 2 bases; unmatched bases: 6. In nucleotides, the CDR3 is TGTGCCAGCAGCTTACAGACAGGGCCACCCTACGAGCAGTACTTC. Protein product: CASSLQTGPPYEQYF.

In DNA form, the CDR3 reads TGTGCCAGCAGAACAGGGTTCCAGGAGACCCAGTACTTC. This translates into CASRTGFQETQYF. The rearrangement uses TRBV6-6 and TRBJ2-7; D possibly corresponds to TRBD1 (6 bases). The DNA end favors TRBJ2-5, so the J call may be wrong. There are 13 residues in the CDR3. Germline V gene lookup returns CDR1 MNHNY and CDR2 SVGAGI (reference sequence).

This clonotype was recorded at least ten times. The chain has TRBV11-2 and TRBJ2-7; D may be TRBD1 (6 bases). Looked up from germline, CDR1 is SGHAT and CDR2 is FQNNGV. V was clipped by 5 bases and J by 3 bases, with 17 bases between them. This CDR3 has 15 residues. CDR3 bases: TGTGCCAGCAGCCGACTCCAAGGGGGTCACTACGAGCAGTACTTC. Protein: CASSRLQGGHYEQYF. Full variable domain (remainder filled in from reference TRBV11-2 and TRBJ2-7): EAGVAQSPRYKIIEKRQSVAFWCNPISGHATLYWYQQILGQGPKLLIQFQNNGVVDDSQLPKDRFSAERLKGVDSTLKIQPAKLEDSAVYLCASSRLQGGHYEQYFGPGTRLTVT.

The rearrangement joins TRBV24-1 to TRBJ1-2; D gene ambiguous. CDR1 is KGHDR and CDR2 is SFDVKD in the germline V gene. The CDR3 covers 13 residues. With 7 bases removed from V and 3 bases from J, the gap between germline ends came to 11 bases. The CDR3 sequence: CATSRNRDYGYTF. The CDR3 bases are TGTGCCACCAGCCGAAACCGTGACTATGGCTACACCTTC.

This chain connects TRBV4-1 to TRBJ2-3; maybe TRBD2 (6 bases). V gave up 3 bases and J gave up 1 base, with 8 bases separating them. This CDR3 comprises 14 residues. Germline V CDR1 and CDR2: MGHRA, YSYEKL. CDR3 DNA: TGCGCCAGCAGCCACATAGCGGGCACAGATACGCAGTATTTT. Encoded protein: CASSHIAGTDTQYF.

This chain joins TRBV24-1 and TRBJ2-1; TRBD2 might be the D (5 bases). Germline values: CDR1 KGHDR, CDR2 SFDVKD. Trimming removed 1 base at V and 0 bases at J, with 9 bases between. CDR3 length: 16 residues. CDR3 protein: CATSDFEGSSYNEQFF. CDR3 sequence (DNA): TGTGCCACCAGTGATTTCGAGGGCAGCTCCTACAATGAGCAGTTCTTC.

The rearrangement uses TRBV7-2 and TRBJ1-1; D gene uncertain. V lost 1 base to trimming and J lost 2 bases, with 14 bases between them. Germline values: CDR1 SGHTA, CDR2 FQGNSA. The CDR3 is made up of 16 amino acids. In DNA, the CDR3 is TGTGCCAGCAGCTTAGGTCCGGATCCCGGAAACACTGAAGCTTTCTTT. This gives the protein CASSLGPDPGNTEAFF.

V and J are TRBV15 and TRBJ2-3; 11 bases align to TRBD2. The CDR3 is 15 residues long. The germline V gene encodes CDR1 LNHNV and CDR2 YYDKDF (reference sequence). Losses at the gene ends were 0 bases for V and 4 bases for J; bases not matched to a gene: 0. The DNA of the CDR3 is TGTGCCACCAGCAGAGATAGCGGGGGGGCAGATACGCAGTATTTT. Translated, it gives CATSRDSGGADTQYF.

The chain combines TRBV7-9 with TRBJ2-7; TRBD1 agrees at 12 bases. There are 15 residues in the CDR3. The J segment lost 3 bases and the V segment lost 8 bases, leaving 8 bases of the junction unmatched. Per germline, CDR1 SEHNR and CDR2 FQNEAQ (reference sequence). The CDR3 here is CASGTGGEFHYEQYF. The CDR3 nucleotides are TGTGCCAGCGGGACAGGGGGCGAATTCCACTACGAGCAGTACTTC.

This clonotype was detected only a few times. The rearrangement joins TRBV6-1 to TRBJ2-3, with TRBD1 identical over 9 bases. Losses at the gene ends were 5 bases for V and 0 bases for J; bases not matched to a gene: 12. Germline CDR1 is MNHNS and CDR2 is SASEGT. This CDR3 comprises 18 residues. CDR3 nucleotide sequence: TGTGCCAGCAGTCAGGACAGGGGCTCTTGGGGGAGCACAGATACGCAGTATTTT. This translates into CASSQDRGSWGSTDTQYF.

The sample holds one count of this clonotype. The chain combines TRBV5-4 with TRBJ2-1, with TRBD2 matching 8 bases. CDR1 is SGHNT, CDR2 YYREEE, per germline (reference sequence). J was trimmed by 8 bases and V by 4 bases; bases with no gene match: 5. The CDR3 loop spans 13 amino acids. The CDR3 DNA reads as TGTGCCAGCAGCCGGGGGGGGCAGGATGAGCAGTTCTTC. Translated: CASSRGGQDEQFF.

The table lists this clonotype with many counts. J is TRBJ2-7 and V is TRBV29-1; TRBD1 matches 10 bases. The V gene's germline CDR1 is SQVTM and CDR2 ANQGSEA. With 6 bases clipped from V and 5 bases from J, the junction kept 4 bases outside the gene matches. The CDR3 is made up of 12 amino acids. This CDR3 is CSVGQGGNEQYF. The CDR3 coding sequence is TGCAGCGTCGGACAGGGGGGTAACGAGCAGTACTTC.

CDR3 amino acids: CASSLLQGVSPLHF. In DNA, the CDR3 is TGTGCCAGCAGCTTGTTGCAGGGGGTTTCACCCCTCCACTTT. The gene calls are TRBV7-2 and TRBJ1-6; 7 nucleotides agree with TRBD1. This CDR3 comprises 14 residues. V shed 3 bases, J shed 9 bases, and the junction held 5 bases outside the gene matches. Germline V gene data show CDR1 as SGHTA and CDR2 as FQGNSA.

This chain links TRBV19 with TRBJ2-7, with D perhaps given as TRBD1 or TRBD2 (7 bases each). This CDR3 spans 13 amino acids. In germline, CDR1 is LNHDA, CDR2 SQIVND (reference sequence). Trimming stripped 4 bases from V and 7 bases from J, with 14 bases between. CDR3 loop: CASSTQGGEEQYF. The CDR3 region has the DNA TGTGCCAGTAGTACTCAGGGGGGGGAAGAGCAGTACTTC.

The V call is TRBV29-1, the J call TRBJ1-2; tentatively, D is TRBD1 (5 bases). Germline CDR1 reads SQVTM; CDR2 reads ANQGSEA. The length of the CDR3 is 12 residues. Trimming cost V 4 bases and J 0 bases, with 6 bases left between them. This CDR3 reads CSVVGANYGYTF. The CDR3 DNA reads TGCAGCGTTGTAGGGGCTAACTATGGCTACACCTTC.

There are a few counts of this clonotype. The chain couples TRBV10-1 to TRBJ2-7; D unresolved. V gave up 2 bases and J gave up 3 bases, with 5 bases separating them. Germline V gene data show CDR1 as WNHNN and CDR2 as SYGVQD (reference sequence). This CDR3 is built from 12 residues. The CDR3 nucleotides read TGCGCCAGCAGTGAGGGGTACTACGAGCAGTACTTC. Translation gives CASSEGYYEQYF.

This clonotype was counted ten times or more. The rearrangement joins TRBV20-1 to TRBJ1-1; the D gene is possibly TRBD1 (5 bases). Germline V lookup: CDR1 DFQATT, CDR2 SNEGSKA (reference sequence). V dropped 6 bases and J dropped 8 bases, with 13 bases sitting between them. This CDR3 has 11 residues. CDR3 sequence (DNA): TGCAGTGCCGGGGCAATCCGGGAAGCTTTCTTT. Its protein product is CSAGAIREAFF.

The chain carries TRBV10-3 and TRBJ2-1; 8 bases match TRBD1. The CDR3 consists of 11 residues. The V segment lost 5 bases and the J segment 11 bases; nucleotides outside the gene matches: 2. Germline lookup yields CDR1 ENHRY and CDR2 SYGVKD. For the CDR3, the DNA is TGTGCCATCAGTCCCAGGGGGCAGCAGTTCTTC. Translation: CAISPRGQQFF.

This clonotype was detected once. V is TRBV7-3 and J is TRBJ1-1, with D tentatively TRBD1 (6 bases). The V gene lost 5 bases and the J gene lost 5 bases, with 21 bases spanning the gap. There are 16 residues in the CDR3. The germline V gene encodes CDR1 SGHTA and CDR2 FQGTGA. The CDR3 DNA sequence: TGTGCCAGCAGCACGCGCAGGGGTTCAAGGAATACTGAAGCTTTCTTT. Translation gives CASSTRRGSRNTEAFF.

Details on this clonotype: A much larger clone sits a single nucleotide away, making a read error possible. The chain combines TRBV25-1 with TRBJ2-5; 9 positions match TRBD1. Germline V gene sequence: CDR1 MGHDK, CDR2 SYGVNS. Trimming cost V 4 bases and J 9 bases; bases outside gene matches: 12. The CDR3 runs to 15 residues. CDR3 amino acids: CASSAGTGRVEAQYF. In DNA, the CDR3 is TGTGCCAGCAGTGCTGGGACAGGGAGGGTGGAGGCCCAGTACTTC.

A word on this clonotype: A junction end diverges from the germline sequence, so it may reflect a read error. J is TRBJ1-1 and V is TRBV7-9; 9 bases agree with TRBD1. The CDR3 loop spans 14 amino acids. The germline V gene encodes CDR1 SEHNR and CDR2 FQNEAQ (reference sequence). The CDR3 bases are TGTGCCAGCAGCTCGGGACAGGGCGGGACTGAAGCTCTCTTT. Translation: CASSSGQGGTEALF.

In DNA form, the CDR3 reads TGTGCCAGTAGGGACACAACGAACACTGAAGCTTTCTTT. Translating gives CASRDTTNTEAFF. This chain joins TRBV19 and TRBJ1-1; D perhaps matches TRBD1 (5 bases). The CDR3 has 13 amino acids. Germline CDR1 LNHDA, CDR2 SQIVND (reference sequence). Trimming cost V 6 bases and J 1 base, with 9 bases left between them.

On this clonotype itself: A read error may be the cause here, since a much bigger clone is one base away. The V call is TRBV20-1, the J call TRBJ2-1, with D tentatively TRBD1 (5 bases). Per germline, CDR1 DFQATT and CDR2 SNEGSKA (reference sequence). CDR3 length: 14 residues. Written as DNA, the CDR3 is TGCAGTGCTAAGCAGCGAGGTTGGGGCAATGAGCAGTCCTTC. It translates to CSAKQRGWGNEQSF.

V and J are TRBV7-9 and TRBJ2-3; no clear D gene. The CDR3 length is 13 residues. Trimming took off 4 bases at V and 4 bases at J, with 9 bases between the two ends. CDR1 SEHNR and CDR2 FQNEAQ come from the germline V gene (reference sequence). The CDR3 region is CASSSRFADTQYF. The CDR3 bases are TGTGCCAGCAGCTCGCGTTTCGCAGATACGCAGTATTTT. The full variable domain, with the rest looked up from reference TRBV7-9 and TRBJ2-3, is DTGVSQNPRHKITKRGQNVTFRCDPISEHNRLYWYRQTLGQGPEFLTYFQNEAQLEKSRLLSDRFSAERPKGSFSTLEIQRTEQGDSAMYLCASSSRFADTQYFGPGTRLTVL.